These 17 T cell receptor beta chains were sequenced from one sample in a study of cytomegalovirus exposure and HLA in healthy donors. Some clones are missing from TCRdb's copy, which holds only in-frame ones; the method was immunoSEQ multiplex PCR. The table records 150,000 or so clones, around 90% of them present only once. Sequenced material: PBMCs. The receptors originated from a young woman in good health and CMV-seropositive.

CDR3 loop: CASRTGFEAFF. The CDR3 nucleotides are TGTGCCAGCAGGACAGGGTTTGAAGCTTTCTTT. This chain links TRBV7-2 with TRBJ1-1; 7 bases agree with TRBD1. Germline trimming cut 6 bases from V and 7 bases from J; bases unmatched to any gene: 2. Germline V gene sequence: CDR1 SGHTA, CDR2 FQGNSA. The CDR3 runs 11 residues.

This clone is a singleton in its sample. This chain joins TRBV9 and TRBJ1-2; 8 nucleotides match TRBD1. Germline CDR1 reads SGDLS; CDR2 reads YYNGEE. The CDR3 runs 13 residues. V lost 4 bases to trimming and J lost 8 bases; unmatched junction nucleotides: 7. The CDR3 loop is CASSSRTGQGYTF. In DNA form, the CDR3 reads TGTGCCAGCAGCTCGCGGACAGGGCAAGGCTACACCTTC.

The chain combines TRBV5-1 with TRBJ1-4; 8 positions agree with TRBD1. Looked up from germline, CDR1 is SGHRS and CDR2 is YFSETQ. The CDR3 has 16 residues. V shed 4 bases, J shed 0 bases, and the junction held 5 bases outside the gene matches. The CDR3 nucleotides are TGCGCCAGCAGCCCAGGGACAGGCGCAACTAATGAAAAACTGTTTTTT. This sequence encodes CASSPGTGATNEKLFF.

The gene calls are TRBV27 and TRBJ2-1, with 10 bases aligning to TRBD1. Germline trimming cut 1 base from V and 1 base from J; bases unmatched to any gene: 10. Per the germline V gene, CDR1 is MNHEY and CDR2 is SMNVEV (reference sequence). The CDR3 has 19 amino acids. In nucleotides, the CDR3 is TGTGCCAGCAGTTTATTTTTTTTCGGGGACAGGGGTTCCTACAATGAGCAGTTCTTC. Encoded protein: CASSLFFFGDRGSYNEQFF.

The chain carries TRBV9 and TRBJ1-3; a weak D match, TRBD1 (6 bases). The CDR3 extends over 14 amino acids. V shed 4 bases and J shed 4 bases, with 12 bases lying between them. Germline assignment: CDR1 SGDLS and CDR2 YYNGEE. The CDR3 region is CASSLTGSGNTIYF. CDR3 DNA sequence: TGTGCCAGCAGCCTCACAGGGTCCGGAAACACCATATATTTT.

The chain couples TRBV5-1 to TRBJ2-3, with D tentatively TRBD1 (5 bases). Trimming left V 4 bases short and J 4 bases short, with 10 bases between. Germline CDR1 and CDR2: SGHRS and YFSETQ. The CDR3 sequence is 13 residues long. The CDR3 loop is CASSPEGADTQYF. The DNA for the CDR3 is TGCGCCAGCAGCCCCGAAGGGGCAGATACGCAGTATTTT.

The gene calls are TRBV19 and TRBJ1-1, with D tentatively TRBD1 (5 bases). Trimming took off 7 bases at V and 4 bases at J, with 16 bases between the two ends. The CDR3 is made up of 14 amino acids. Germline V lookup: CDR1 LNHDA, CDR2 SQIVND (reference sequence). The CDR3, as DNA: TGTGCCAGTATGCCACTGGGGGGGGTCACTGAAGCTTTCTTT. This sequence encodes CASMPLGGVTEAFF.

The chain uses TRBV5-1 and TRBJ2-1; possible D gene TRBD1, 6 bases. The CDR3 is 14 amino acids. CDR1 and CDR2 from the germline V gene are SGHRS and YFSETQ. Trimming shortened V by 3 bases and J by 2 bases, and 9 bases separated the two germline ends. Here the CDR3 DNA reads TGCGCCAGCAGCTACAGGGATACCTACAATGAGCAGTTCTTC. This gives the protein CASSYRDTYNEQFF.

The chain joins TRBV11-2 to TRBJ2-3; 8 nucleotides match TRBD1. The germline V gene encodes CDR1 SGHAT and CDR2 FQNNGV. V gave up 1 base and J gave up 5 bases; unmatched junction bases: 8. There are 16 residues in the CDR3. The CDR3 nucleotides read TGTGCCAGCAGCTTAGTGTCGGGACAGGCCCTAGATACGCAGTATTTT. It yields the protein CASSLVSGQALDTQYF.

The chain employs TRBV15 and TRBJ2-7; 8 nucleotides match TRBD1. Germline-derived CDR1 and CDR2 are LNHNV and YYDKDF (reference sequence). The CDR3 is 14 residues long. V shed 1 base and J 7 bases; nucleotides not matched to a gene: 6. The CDR3 is CATSRGGQGREQYF. For the CDR3, the DNA is TGTGCCACCAGCAGAGGAGGACAGGGCCGGGAGCAGTACTTC.

CDR3 in amino acids: CASSPQGWGELFF. As DNA, the CDR3 is TGTGCCAGCAGTCCACAGGGGTGGGGGGAGCTGTTTTTT. The V gene is TRBV5-5, the J gene TRBJ2-2, with 7 bases that match TRBD1. V shed 5 bases and J 8 bases; nucleotides not matched to a gene: 6. Per germline, CDR1 SGHKS and CDR2 YYEKEE (reference sequence). The CDR3 is made up of 13 amino acids.

V and J are TRBV13 and TRBJ2-5; perhaps TRBD1 as D (6 bases). Germline lookup yields CDR1 PRHDT and CDR2 FYEKMQ (reference sequence). The V end was cut by 6 bases, the J end by 7 bases, with 15 bases between. The CDR3 sequence is 13 residues long. DNA of the CDR3: TGTGCCAGCAGTTTACTAGTACAGGGGACCCAGTACTTC. Protein sequence: CASSLLVQGTQYF.

CDR3 in amino acids: CASSMYSGQSYGYTF. CDR3 DNA sequence: TGTGCCAGCAGCATGTACTCGGGACAGTCCTATGGCTACACCTTC. V and J are TRBV11-2 and TRBJ1-2, with 7 bases that match TRBD1. Germline CDR1 and CDR2: SGHAT and FQNNGV. This CDR3 contains 15 residues. Unmatched junction bases numbered 10, after V lost 5 bases and J lost 4 bases.

The V call is TRBV9, the J call TRBJ2-1, with D perhaps TRBD2 (6 bases). This CDR3 has 15 amino acids. In germline, CDR1 is SGDLS, CDR2 YYNGEE. Trimming removed 1 base at V and 9 bases at J, with 17 bases between. In DNA, the CDR3 is TGTGCCAGCAGCGTAACTAGCATGGCTGGACCTGAGCAGTTCTTC. Translation: CASSVTSMAGPEQFF. The whole variable domain, filled in from reference TRBV9 and TRBJ2-1, reads DSGVTQTPKHLITATGQRVTLRCSPRSGDLSVYWYQQSLDQGLQFLIQYYNGEERAKGNILERFSAQQFPDLHSELNLSSLELGDSALYFCASSVTSMAGPEQFFGPGTRLTVL.

The chain is built from TRBV5-1 and TRBJ2-7; 7 nucleotides line up with TRBD1. V dropped 3 bases and J dropped 6; count of bases not matched to a gene: 6. Looked up from germline, CDR1 is SGHRS and CDR2 is YFSETQ. This CDR3 spans 13 amino acids. DNA for the CDR3: TGCGCCAGCAGCTACGACAGGGCGGGCGAGCAGTACTTC. Its translation: CASSYDRAGEQYF.

The rearrangement links TRBV9 to TRBJ2-2; TRBD1 matches at 7 bases. The CDR3 length is 15 residues. The V gene end was trimmed by 5 bases and the J gene end by 2 bases; junction bases not matched to a gene: 6. Germline V gene data show CDR1 as SGDLS and CDR2 as YYNGEE. CDR3 residues: CASSIGTDNTGELFF. The CDR3 DNA follows: TGTGCCAGCAGTATTGGGACAGACAACACCGGGGAGCTGTTTTTT.

This chain connects TRBV12-5 to TRBJ1-1; the D is unclear. The CDR3 extends over 13 amino acids. The V and J ends lost 5 bases and 6 bases respectively, with 13 bases between them. Germline V gene data show CDR1 as LGHNT and CDR2 as FRNRAP. The CDR3 spells CASGPGFPSEAFF. CDR3 nucleotides: TGTGCTAGTGGTCCCGGGTTCCCGTCTGAAGCTTTCTTT.